A selection of T cell receptor beta chains follows, all from one sample in a study of blood T cells in healthy people across ages. From the 5' RACE reads, TCRdb called clonotypes with MiXCR, one entry per CDR3 protein. The table has about 570,000 distinct CDR3 sequences, about a quarter seen once; the top ten hold 3% to 4%. The same data also went into a second study, on T cells of mothers and their children.

Sequencing was carried out using blood. The receptors shown here come from a boy younger than 10 in good health. Each CDR3 is given with its conserved first and last residue. Each record gives: CDR3 DNA, CDR3 protein, D gene, J gene, clone size, CDR3 length, V gene. A D gene is named only where the DNA matches it firmly. A row's size may be missing; if present it is once, few, many or a size class.

TGCAGTGCTAGAGAGGTGCCCGGTGAAAAACTGTTTTTT	CSAREVPGEKLFF	-	TRBJ1-4	-	13	TRBV20-1
TGTGCCAGCACTCTGCGGACCTCTAGCGGGAGGGCCGGTGAGCAGTTCTTC	CASTLRTSSGRAGEQFF	TRBD2	TRBJ2-1	-	17	TRBV7-2
TGTGCCAGCAGGTCGTTTCAGTCGATGACCACCAGCTACGAGCAGTACTTC	CASRSFQSMTTSYEQYF	-	TRBJ2-7	few	17	TRBV7-9
TGTGCCATCAGTAAATATGTGGGGGAAGAGACCCAGTACTTC	CAISKYVGEETQYF	-	TRBJ2-5	-	14	TRBV10-3
TGTGCTAGTGGTTTGATCCTCGACTCAACTAATGAAAAACTGTTTTTT	CASGLILDSTNEKLFF	-	TRBJ1-4	few	16	TRBV12-5
TGCGCCAGCAGCTTGGAAGCGTACAAAAACATTCAGTACTTC	CASSLEAYKNIQYF	-	TRBJ2-4	-	14	TRBV5-1
TGTGCCAGCAGCTTAGGCAGGGCGAACTCCTACGAGCAGTACTTC	CASSLGRANSYEQYF	-	TRBJ2-7	-	15	TRBV7-6
TGTGCCATCAGTGAAGGGACTAGCGGGAGACTAACCGTCTCCGAGCAGTACTTC	CAISEGTSGRLTVSEQYF	TRBD2	TRBJ2-7	-	18	TRBV10-3
TGTGCCAGCAGGGCGTTGGGCGGGGAGCTGTTTTTT	CASRALGGELFF	-	TRBJ2-2	few	12	TRBV27
TGTGCCAGCAGTTACGCTGGCACGACCGGGCAGACCCAGTACTTC	CASSYAGTTGQTQYF	-	TRBJ2-5	few	15	TRBV28
TGCGCCAGCAGCTTGGCCCCTGCCAGAGCCAAAAACATTCAGTACTTC	CASSLAPARAKNIQYF	-	TRBJ2-4	-	16	TRBV5-1
TGTGCCTGGAGTGAAGTCGACAGGGGGCCCACCGGGGAGCTGTTTTTT	CAWSEVDRGPTGELFF	TRBD1	TRBJ2-2	few	16	TRBV30
TGTGCCAGCACTACCGGTTGGGGGGCCGGGGTCCATGAGCAGTTCTTC	CASTTGWGAGVHEQFF	-	TRBJ2-1	few	16	TRBV28
TGTGCCAGCAGCTTCGGGGGGAGGAGGACCTTCTACGAGCAGTACTTC	CASSFGGRRTFYEQYF	TRBD2	TRBJ2-7	few	16	TRBV13
TGCGCCAGCAGCCATGGATCTGCGACCTCCTACGAGCAGTACTTC	CASSHGSATSYEQYF	-	TRBJ2-7	few	15	TRBV5-1
TGTGCCAGCAGTGAAGCGTCGGGGAGTGGTGGAAACACCATATATTTT	CASSEASGSGGNTIYF	-	TRBJ1-3	few	16	TRBV6-1
TGCGCCAGCAGCCCAGAGAGGGTTCAGCAGTTCTTC	CASSPERVQQFF	-	TRBJ2-1	few	12	TRBV7-8
TGTGCCAGAGGGACAGCCAAAAACATTCAGTACTTC	CARGTAKNIQYF	-	TRBJ2-4	-	12	TRBV2
TGTGCCAGCGGTGGGGGGAGTATGGGCGAGCAGTACTTC	CASGGGSMGEQYF	-	TRBJ2-7	-	13	TRBV27
TGCGCCAGCAGCTTGTACTCAGCTACGGAGGGGAATGAGCAGTTCTTC	CASSLYSATEGNEQFF	-	TRBJ2-1	few	16	TRBV5-1
TGTGCCAGCAGCTCCTATAAGAGCGGGGGCTCCTACGAGCAGTACTTC	CASSSYKSGGSYEQYF	TRBD2	TRBJ2-7	-	16	TRBV11-2
TGTGCCACCAGTTTGCTTAGAGAGACCCAGTACTTC	CATSLLRETQYF	-	TRBJ2-5	-	12	TRBV15
TGTGCCACCAGTGCCGGGACTAGGATTTTCTTC	CATSAGTRIFF	TRBD2	TRBJ2-1	-	11	TRBV24-1
TGTGCCAGCAGTTTACACCCCAGGGTAGAGACCCAGTACTTC	CASSLHPRVETQYF	-	TRBJ2-5	-	14	TRBV12-3/TRBV12-4
TGTGCCAGCAGTGAAACTAGCGGGAGTGGAAAAGATACGCAGTATTTT	CASSETSGSGKDTQYF	TRBD2	TRBJ2-3	-	16	TRBV6-1
TGTGCCAGCAGCGTAGCTAGCGGGACCTACGAGCAGTACTTC	CASSVASGTYEQYF	TRBD2	TRBJ2-7	-	14	TRBV9
TGTGCCAGCAGTGGGGACGTCCTTAAGGGCTACACCTTC	CASSGDVLKGYTF	-	TRBJ1-2	-	13	TRBV12-3/TRBV12-4
TGTGCCAGCAGACTAGCGAAGAGCACAGGTACGCAGTATTTT	CASRLAKSTGTQYF	TRBD2	TRBJ2-3	-	14	TRBV7-2
TGTGCCAGCATCCGCACTCCCGGGGAAAACGAGCAGTACTTC	CASIRTPGENEQYF	-	TRBJ2-7	few	14	TRBV28
TGTGCCAGCAGCTTGTTCCTCTGGAGGGGTGATTCACCCCTCCACTTT	CASSLFLWRGDSPLHF	-	TRBJ1-6	-	16	TRBV7-2
TGTGCCAGCAGTGGACGTCTCACCGGGGAGCTGTTTTTT	CASSGRLTGELFF	-	TRBJ2-2	few	13	TRBV2
TGTGCCAGCAATAGGACAGGGTGGAAAAACAATGAGCAGTTCTTC	CASNRTGWKNNEQFF	TRBD1	TRBJ2-1	-	15	TRBV12-3/TRBV12-4
TGTGCCAGTAGTAGCGGTCTAGCGCGAAAACTCGAAGAGACCCAGTACTTC	CASSSGLARKLEETQYF	-	TRBJ2-5	once	17	TRBV19
TGCGCCAGCAGCCAAGATTGGGAGCGGTTGAACACCGGGGAGCTGTTTTTT	CASSQDWERLNTGELFF	-	TRBJ2-2	few	17	TRBV4-3
TGTGCCAGCAGTGTGGTGACGGGGGCAGATGAGACCCAGTACTTC	CASSVVTGADETQYF	-	TRBJ2-5	-	15	TRBV6-4
TGTGCCACCAGCACAACGATGGGAAGGAGTAACTACACCTTC	CATSTTMGRSNYTF	-	TRBJ1-2	-	14	TRBV15
TGTGCCAGCAGTCCCGGACAGGTCTCCTACGAGCAGTACTTC	CASSPGQVSYEQYF	TRBD1	TRBJ2-7	-	14	TRBV27
TGCGCCAGCAGCTGGGGACAGGGGGCAACAGATACGCAGTATTTT	CASSWGQGATDTQYF	TRBD1	TRBJ2-3	-	15	TRBV5-1
TGTGCCAGCAGTTACGGACTAGCGGGGGGGTGGAACACCGGGGAGCTGTTTTTT	CASSYGLAGGWNTGELFF	TRBD2	TRBJ2-2	few	18	TRBV6-5
TGTGCCATCAGTGACCCAAGGGTGGGGGAGCAGTACTTC	CAISDPRVGEQYF	-	TRBJ2-7	-	13	TRBV10-3
TGTGCCAGCAGCTGGGGACTGGTCTACGAGCAGTACTTC	CASSWGLVYEQYF	-	TRBJ2-7	-	13	TRBV6-2/TRBV6-3
TGCGCCAGCAGCCGACTAGCGGGAGGGCCCCATGAGCAGTTCTTC	CASSRLAGGPHEQFF	TRBD2	TRBJ2-1	-	15	TRBV10-2
TGCGCCAGCAGCCAAGTGGAATTGGATACGCAGTATTTT	CASSQVELDTQYF	-	TRBJ2-3	-	13	TRBV4-3
TGTGCCAGCAGCGTACCCACGACAGGGGTTAGCACAGATACGCAGTATTTT	CASSVPTTGVSTDTQYF	TRBD1	TRBJ2-3	-	17	TRBV9
TGTGCCAGCAGCTTGACTAGCGGGAGAGAGACCCAGTACTTC	CASSLTSGRETQYF	TRBD2	TRBJ2-5	few	14	TRBV7-2